This T cell receptor beta chain comes out of a study of regulatory T cells in long-lasting Graves disease. A word on this clonotype: Compared with germline, one end of the junction differs, possibly owing to a read error.

Sequencing libraries for TCR beta were prepared with iRepertoire HTBI primers and Arm-PCR of CDR3 regions. Using its own MiXCR run on the multiplex PCR reads, TCRdb lists one record per CDR3 protein. The sample contains 680,000 or so distinct CDR3 sequences, roughly 15% of which appear only once. Germline values: CDR1 SGHNT, CDR2 YYREEE (reference sequence). The CDR3 is 17 residues long. Indicated time point: newly diagnosed GD, antithyroid drugs for less than 3 months. RNA from PBMCs was the source of the TCR library. The sample was also reused in another study, on T cells in Graves' hyperthyroidism and ophthalmopathy.

This chain uses TRBV5-4 with TRBJ1-1; the D is unclear. The sequence derives from a woman aged 25 to 39 with Graves disease. The source was peripheral blood mononuclear cells (PBMCs), collected at new diagnosis, from a patient treated with antithyroid drugs. The CDR3 region has the DNA TGTGCCAGCAGCTTGGGCGTCGGCAGATCCATGAACACTGAAACTTTCTTT. This translates into CASSLGVGRSMNTETFF.